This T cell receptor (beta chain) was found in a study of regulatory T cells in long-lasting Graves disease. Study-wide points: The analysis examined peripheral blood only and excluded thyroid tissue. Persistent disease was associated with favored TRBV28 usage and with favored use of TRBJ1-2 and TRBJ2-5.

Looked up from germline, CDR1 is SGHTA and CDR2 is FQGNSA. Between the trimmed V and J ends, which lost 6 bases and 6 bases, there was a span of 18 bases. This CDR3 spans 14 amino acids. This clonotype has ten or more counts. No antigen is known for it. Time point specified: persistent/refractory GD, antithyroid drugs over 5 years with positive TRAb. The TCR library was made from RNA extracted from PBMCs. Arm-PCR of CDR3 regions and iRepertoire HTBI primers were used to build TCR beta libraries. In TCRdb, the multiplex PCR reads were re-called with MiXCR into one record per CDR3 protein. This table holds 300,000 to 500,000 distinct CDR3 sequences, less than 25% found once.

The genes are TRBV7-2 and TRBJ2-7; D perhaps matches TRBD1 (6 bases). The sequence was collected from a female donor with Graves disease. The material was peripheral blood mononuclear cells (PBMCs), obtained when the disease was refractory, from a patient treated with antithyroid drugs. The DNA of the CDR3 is TGTGCCAGCAGGCGAACAGGGTCTGGGGGCGAGCAGTACTTC. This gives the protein CASRRTGSGGEQYF.